These 27 T cell receptor beta chains originate from one sample sequenced in a study of T-cell memory formation after mild COVID-19. TCRdb reprocessed the 5' RACE reads with MiXCR, giving one entry per CDR3 protein. The data contain 580,000 or so distinct CDR3 sequences, 17% of them singletons. The sample consisted of PBMCs or a T cell subset sorted from them (not recorded which). All receptors come from an adult woman who had mild COVID-19 (a few samples of this study predate the infection). Cell type and time point are not known.

The rearrangement links TRBV12-5 to TRBJ1-3; D is uncertain. The CDR3 is made up of 14 amino acids. Deletions cut 1 base from V and 0 bases from J, with 4 bases between. Germline lookup yields CDR1 LGHNT and CDR2 FRNRAP. The CDR3 DNA sequence: TGTGCTAGTGGTTTGGGAGTCTCTGGAAACACCATATATTTT. Translated, it gives CASGLGVSGNTIYF.

This clonotype is a singleton in its sample. The chain has TRBV30 and TRBJ2-1, with TRBD2 matching 9 bases. The V gene end was trimmed by 4 bases and the J gene end by 1 base; junction bases not matched to a gene: 5. CDR1 and CDR2 from the germline V gene are GTSNPN and SVGIG (reference sequence). The CDR3 is made up of 15 amino acids. CDR3 in DNA: TGTGCCTGGACCGCGACTAGCGGATCCTACAATGAGCAGTTCTTC. The encoded protein is CAWTATSGSYNEQFF.

The rearrangement links TRBV3-1 to TRBJ2-2; D gene unclear. CDR1 is LGHDT, CDR2 YNNKEL, per germline (reference sequence). The length of the CDR3 is 14 residues. Trimming removed 8 bases from V and 4 bases from J, with 14 bases in between. This CDR3 reads CASSSSQITGELFF. Here the CDR3 DNA reads TGTGCCAGCTCTTCCTCTCAGATCACCGGGGAGCTGTTTTTT.

In this sample, this clonotype turned up a few times. V is TRBV18 and J is TRBJ2-7; 7 bases are shared with TRBD2. V was clipped by 3 bases and J by 3 bases; unmatched bases: 5. Per the germline V gene, CDR1 is KGHSH and CDR2 is LQKENI. The CDR3 consists of 14 residues. CDR3: CASSPREAGYEQYF. In DNA, the CDR3 is TGTGCCAGCTCACCTCGGGAGGCTGGCTACGAGCAGTACTTC.

This clonotype was counted a few times. This chain uses TRBV29-1 with TRBJ1-1; 7 nucleotides line up with TRBD1. CDR1 is SQVTM and CDR2 is ANQGSEA in the germline V gene. The CDR3 covers 14 residues. V trimming: 4 bases; J trimming: 1 base; junction bases outside the gene matches: 6. CDR3 protein: CSVARTGPNTEAFF. The DNA for the CDR3 is TGCAGCGTTGCGAGGACAGGTCCGAACACTGAAGCTTTCTTT.

The chain couples TRBV3-1 to TRBJ1-5, with 11 nucleotides matching TRBD1. CDR1 is LGHDT, CDR2 YNNKEL, per germline (reference sequence). This CDR3 is 16 amino acids long. Germline trimming cut 5 bases from V and 6 bases from J; bases unmatched to any gene: 9. For the CDR3, the DNA is TGTGCCAGCAGCGCTTCACTGGACAGGGGGCCTCAGCCCCAGCATTTT. Encoded protein: CASSASLDRGPQPQHF.

CDR3 sequence (DNA): TGTGCCAGCAGCATATCCCGGGACAGGGATCCTCACGCCAAAAACATTCAGTACTTC. Protein: CASSISRDRDPHAKNIQYF. This rearrangement joins TRBV21-1 to TRBJ2-4; the table assigns TRBD1, which was not confirmed against the DNA. TRBV21-1 is an annotated pseudogene. CDR3 size: 19 residues.

In its sample, this clonotype was seen once. The rearrangement joins TRBV27 to TRBJ2-7, with 9 bases lining up with TRBD2. The germline CDR1 and CDR2 sequences are MNHEY and SMNVEV (reference sequence). The V and J ends lost 5 bases and 4 bases, in that order; junction bases with no gene match: 6. The CDR3 runs to 14 residues. The CDR3 loop reads CASSPRLAAYEQYF. The DNA of the CDR3 is TGTGCCAGCAGTCCGCGACTAGCGGCGTACGAGCAGTACTTC.

This clonotype was seen many times. The rearrangement links TRBV6-5 to TRBJ2-7; the match to TRBD2 covers 12 bases. The V gene end was trimmed by 6 bases and the J gene end by 10 bases; junction bases not matched to a gene: 10. The germline gives CDR1 MNHEY, CDR2 SVGAGI. The CDR3 has 14 amino acids. Here the CDR3 reads CASRETSGSSPQYF. For the CDR3, the DNA is TGTGCCAGCAGGGAGACTAGCGGGAGTTCTCCCCAGTACTTC.

The gene calls are TRBV12-3 or TRBV12-4 and TRBJ2-3; 10 nucleotides agree with TRBD2. The V segment lost 3 bases and the J segment 2 bases; nucleotides outside the gene matches: 2. This CDR3 spans 15 amino acids. The CDR3 bases are TGTGCCAGCAGTTTGAGCGGGAGGGCCACAGATACGCAGTATTTT. This encodes CASSLSGRATDTQYF.

This clonotype was counted only a few times. This chain uses TRBV15 with TRBJ2-2, with D unclear. Germline CDR1 reads LNHNV; CDR2 reads YYDKDF (reference sequence). V was clipped by 0 bases and J by 5 bases, with 7 bases between them. CDR3 length equals 14 residues. The DNA for the CDR3 is TGTGCCACCAGCAGAGATAGGCAGACCGGGGAGCTGTTTTTT. Translation: CATSRDRQTGELFF.

There are a few counts of this clonotype. The chain uses TRBV29-1 and TRBJ1-2; 9 bases fit TRBD1. The CDR3 is made up of 14 amino acids. Per the germline V gene, CDR1 is SQVTM and CDR2 is ANQGSEA. With 5 bases clipped from V and 6 bases from J, the junction kept 10 bases outside the gene matches. CDR3 in amino acids: CSVYGDRAEDGYTF. The DNA for the CDR3 is TGCAGCGTTTACGGGGACAGGGCGGAGGATGGCTACACCTTC.

In its sample, this clonotype was seen a few times. The CDR3, as DNA: TGTGCCAGCAGTTGGACATGGGGCTACACCTTC. Protein product: CASSWTWGYTF. The rearrangement joins TRBV12-3 or TRBV12-4 to TRBJ1-2, with D perhaps TRBD1 (5 bases). V lost 4 bases to trimming and J lost 8 bases, with 8 bases between them. The CDR3 spans 11 residues.

This clonotype was counted only a few times. This chain links TRBV15 with TRBJ2-1; TRBD2 matches 11 bases. In germline, CDR1 is LNHNV, CDR2 YYDKDF (reference sequence). There are 16 residues in the CDR3. The V segment lost 5 bases and the J segment 7 bases; nucleotides outside the gene matches: 10. The CDR3 sequence: CATSDPGTSGKNEQFF. The CDR3 DNA reads TGTGCCACCAGCGATCCGGGGACTAGCGGAAAGAATGAGCAGTTCTTC.

This chain links TRBV12-3 or TRBV12-4 with TRBJ2-3; D uncertain. The CDR3 is 12 residues long. V lost 7 bases, J lost 1 base, and 6 bases lay in between. The CDR3 loop is CASTRRTDTQYF. The CDR3 DNA reads TGTGCCAGCACCCGCCGCACAGATACGCAGTATTTT.

In its sample, this clonotype was seen a few times. The V call is TRBV12-3 or TRBV12-4, the J call TRBJ2-1, with 11 bases aligning to TRBD1. The CDR3 consists of 16 residues. V lost 6 bases to trimming and J lost 4 bases; unmatched junction nucleotides: 8. CDR3 sequence reads: CASSQPGQGEYNEQFF. The CDR3 nucleotides read TGTGCCAGCAGCCAACCGGGACAGGGGGAATACAATGAGCAGTTCTTC.

There are a few counts of this clonotype. The V gene is TRBV11-3, the J gene TRBJ2-3, with D unresolved. This CDR3 contains 12 residues. Germline CDR1 and CDR2: SGHNT and YENEEA. The V and J ends lost 5 bases and 8 bases respectively, with 11 bases between them. The CDR3 sequence: CASSNLAGTQYF. Written as DNA, the CDR3 is TGTGCCAGCAGCAACCTGGCCGGTACGCAGTATTTT.

This chain connects TRBV6-1 to TRBJ2-7; D is possibly TRBD1 (6 bases). V was shortened by 3 bases and J by 2 bases, with 14 bases between the two germline ends. CDR1 and CDR2 from the germline V gene are MNHNS and SASEGT. There are 15 residues in the CDR3. In DNA, the CDR3 is TGTGCCAGCAGTGATATTCCGGGACAAGCCTACGAGCAGTACTTC. Its protein product is CASSDIPGQAYEQYF.

This clonotype was detected only a few times. The chain has TRBV29-1 and TRBJ1-2; a weak D match, TRBD1 (5 bases). This CDR3 spans 13 amino acids. The V gene's germline CDR1 is SQVTM and CDR2 ANQGSEA. Trimming stripped 7 bases from V and 6 bases from J, with 18 bases between. The CDR3 spells CSDLGPSGHGYTF. The CDR3 DNA sequence: TGCAGCGATCTGGGACCGTCGGGCCATGGCTACACCTTC.

This clonotype was seen a few times. The chain is built from TRBV29-1 and TRBJ2-3, with D unresolved. This CDR3 has 14 amino acids. Germline CDR1 reads SQVTM; CDR2 reads ANQGSEA. The V and J ends lost 1 base and 6 bases respectively, with 14 bases between them. The CDR3 DNA is TGCAGCGTTGAAGTGTCCAGCCGTGGGGATACGCAGTATTTT. Its protein is CSVEVSSRGDTQYF.

There are a few counts of this clonotype. V and J are TRBV27 and TRBJ1-1; D unclear. V was trimmed by 3 bases and J by 3 bases, leaving 8 bases between them. This CDR3 spans 13 amino acids. Germline V gene data show CDR1 as MNHEY and CDR2 as SMNVEV (reference sequence). CDR3 sequence reads: CASSFYSYTEAFF. The CDR3 DNA follows: TGTGCCAGCAGTTTTTACTCATACACTGAAGCTTTCTTT.

This clonotype was counted between two and nine times. The chain uses TRBV9 and TRBJ2-7; 8 bases line up with TRBD2. With 4 bases clipped from V and 4 bases from J, the junction kept 13 bases outside the gene matches. The length of the CDR3 is 16 residues. Germline assignment: CDR1 SGDLS and CDR2 YYNGEE. The CDR3 spells CASSPTPGLDNYEQYF. As DNA, the CDR3 is TGTGCCAGCAGCCCCACTCCGGGACTAGATAATTACGAGCAGTACTTC.

This clonotype occurred a few times. The CDR3 sequence: CSARSQGEYYGYTF. For the CDR3, the DNA is TGCAGTGCTAGATCGCAGGGGGAATACTATGGCTACACCTTC. The J gene is TRBJ1-2, the V gene TRBV20-1, with 7 bases identical to TRBD1. The ends lost 2 bases at V and 3 bases at J; junction bases unmatched: 6. The CDR3 has 14 amino acids. Per the germline V gene, CDR1 is DFQATT and CDR2 is SNEGSKA (reference sequence).

This clonotype has more than one count but fewer than ten. The chain couples TRBV6-5 to TRBJ1-6, with 7 bases matching TRBD1. Losses at the gene ends were 6 bases for V and 7 bases for J; bases not matched to a gene: 9. Germline V gene data show CDR1 as MNHEY and CDR2 as SVGAGI. The CDR3 covers 15 residues. CDR3 region: CASRTDRVGNSPLHF. CDR3 bases: TGTGCCAGCAGGACCGACAGGGTAGGAAATTCACCCCTCCACTTT.

The chain carries TRBV7-2 and TRBJ2-1; D gene uncertain. Germline loops: CDR1 SGHTA, CDR2 FQGNSA. Trimming removed 5 bases from V and 6 bases from J, with 14 bases in between. The CDR3 loop spans 14 amino acids. CDR3 DNA: TGTGCCAGCAGCCCCAGTCTTCGGGTCAATGAGCAGTTCTTC. This translates into CASSPSLRVNEQFF.

This chain uses TRBV5-1 with TRBJ1-2, with TRBD1 identical over 8 bases. The J segment lost 4 bases and the V segment lost 3 bases, leaving 11 bases of the junction unmatched. The germline CDR1 and CDR2 sequences are SGHRS and YFSETQ. This CDR3 contains 16 residues. CDR3 sequence (DNA): TGCGCCAGCAGCTCGTACGATGGACAGGGCCTCTATGGCTACACCTTC. It specifies CASSSYDGQGLYGYTF.

This clonotype has a count of ten or more. The chain recombines TRBV5-1 with TRBJ1-4; maybe TRBD1 (5 bases). Trimming left V 2 bases short and J 7 bases short, with 15 bases between. This CDR3 comprises 15 residues. The germline CDR1 and CDR2 sequences are SGHRS and YFSETQ. CDR3 bases: TGCGCCAGCAGCTTCGCGGCCAGTAGGGGTGAAAAACTGTTTTTT. Translating gives CASSFAASRGEKLFF.